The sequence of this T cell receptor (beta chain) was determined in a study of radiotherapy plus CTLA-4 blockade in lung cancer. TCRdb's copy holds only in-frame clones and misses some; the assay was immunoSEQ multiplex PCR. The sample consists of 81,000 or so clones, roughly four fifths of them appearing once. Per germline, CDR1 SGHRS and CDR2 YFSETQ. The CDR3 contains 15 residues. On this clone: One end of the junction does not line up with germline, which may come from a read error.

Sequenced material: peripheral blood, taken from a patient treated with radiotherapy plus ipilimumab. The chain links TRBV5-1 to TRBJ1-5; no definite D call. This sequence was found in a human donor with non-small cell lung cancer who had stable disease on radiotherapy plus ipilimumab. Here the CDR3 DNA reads TGTGCCAGCAGCTTGTCTTCGAGGGAAGATCAGCCCCAGCATTTT. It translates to CASSLSSREDQPQHF.